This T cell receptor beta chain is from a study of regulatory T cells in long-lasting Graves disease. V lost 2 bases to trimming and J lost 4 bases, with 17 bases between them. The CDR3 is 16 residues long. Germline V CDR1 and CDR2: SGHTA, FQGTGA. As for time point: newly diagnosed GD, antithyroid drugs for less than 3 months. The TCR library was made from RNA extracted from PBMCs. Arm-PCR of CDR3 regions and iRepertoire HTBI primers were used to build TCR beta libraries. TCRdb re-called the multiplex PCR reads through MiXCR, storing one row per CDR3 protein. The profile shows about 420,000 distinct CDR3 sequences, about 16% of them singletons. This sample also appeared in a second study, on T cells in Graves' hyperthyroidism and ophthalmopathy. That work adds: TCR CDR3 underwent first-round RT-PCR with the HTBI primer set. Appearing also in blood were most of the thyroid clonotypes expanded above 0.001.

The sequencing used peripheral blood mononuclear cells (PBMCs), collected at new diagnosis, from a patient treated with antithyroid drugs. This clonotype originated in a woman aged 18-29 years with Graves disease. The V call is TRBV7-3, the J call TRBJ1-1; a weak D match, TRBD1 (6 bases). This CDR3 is CASSLFPQGKGTEAFF. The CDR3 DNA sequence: TGTGCCAGCAGCTTATTCCCTCAGGGGAAGGGCACTGAAGCTTTCTTT.